What follows are 18 T cell receptor beta chains derived from one specimen sequenced in a study of identical twins. MiXCR was run by TCRdb on the 5' RACE reads, yielding one entry per CDR3 protein. This sample has more than 400,000 distinct CDR3 sequences, with nearly 15% found just once. The sample was also reused in another study, on yellow fever vaccine responses in identical twins.

Input material: CD4+ T cells sorted from blood. These receptors were obtained from a woman aged 18-35 years in good health.

This clonotype appeared a few times. CDR3 loop: CASSEVATTNTEAFF. CDR3 nucleotide sequence: TGTGCCAGCAGTGAAGTGGCGACTACGAACACTGAAGCTTTCTTT. The rearrangement joins TRBV6-1 to TRBJ1-1; D is uncertain. The CDR3 spans 15 residues. The germline V gene encodes CDR1 MNHNS and CDR2 SASEGT. V gave up 1 base and J gave up 1 base, with 10 bases separating them.

This clonotype was detected ten times or more. V gene TRBV6-5 combines with J gene TRBJ1-1, with 11 positions matching TRBD1. Germline trimming cut 2 bases from V and 6 bases from J; bases unmatched to any gene: 2. The CDR3 is 14 residues long. CDR1 and CDR2 from the germline V gene are MNHEY and SVGAGI. The CDR3 nucleotides are TGTGCCAGCAGTTACGGGACAGGGGGACCTGAAGCTTTCTTT. It yields the protein CASSYGTGGPEAFF.

V usage is TRBV12-3 or TRBV12-4 and J usage is TRBJ2-7; D may be TRBD1 or TRBD2 (5 bases each). CDR3 length: 15 amino acids. The germline V and J ends were trimmed by 3 bases and 1 base, with 13 bases remaining between them. The CDR3 here is CASSFGDLNSYEQYF. The CDR3 nucleotides are TGTGCCAGCAGTTTCGGGGACCTTAATTCCTACGAGCAGTACTTC.

This clonotype was picked up a small number of times. The CDR3 here is CAISESFGGPEKATQYF. The CDR3 nucleotides are TGTGCCATCAGTGAGAGCTTCGGGGGGCCAGAAAAGGCGACGCAGTATTTT. The chain is built from TRBV10-3 and TRBJ2-3; a possible D gene is TRBD2 (7 bases). The germline V gene has CDR1 ENHRY and CDR2 SYGVKD. This CDR3 is 17 amino acids long. Trimming left V 2 bases short and J 9 bases short, with 24 bases between.

This clonotype was found a few times. This chain uses TRBV6-1 with TRBJ2-5, with no clear D. With 7 bases removed from V and 3 bases from J, the gap between germline ends came to 15 bases. This CDR3 is built from 14 residues. Germline V lookup: CDR1 MNHNS, CDR2 SASEGT. The chain's CDR3 is CASKARDLKETQYF. In DNA, the CDR3 is TGTGCCAGCAAAGCAAGGGATCTTAAAGAGACCCAGTACTTC.

This clonotype occurred a few times. The genes are TRBV5-1 and TRBJ2-7; 13 bases agree with TRBD2. V lost 1 base and J lost 6; bases outside the gene matches: 4. Germline V gene sequence: CDR1 SGHRS, CDR2 YFSETQ. The CDR3 covers 15 residues. DNA of the CDR3: TGCGCCAGCAGCTTGAGGACTAGCGGGAGAGGCGAGCAGTACTTC. Its protein product is CASSLRTSGRGEQYF.

The chain is built from TRBV20-1 and TRBJ1-5; D may be TRBD1 (6 bases). V shed 5 bases and J shed 0 bases, with 26 bases lying between them. The CDR3 spans 19 residues. Per the germline V gene, CDR1 is DFQATT and CDR2 is SNEGSKA (reference sequence). CDR3 nucleotide sequence: TGCAGTGCTCTTCCCATCCCGGGACAAATCACGGATAGCAATCAGCCCCAGCATTTT. This translates into CSALPIPGQITDSNQPQHF.

On this clonotype itself: One end of the junction fails to match germline, which may point to a read error. The chain couples TRBV28 to TRBJ2-1; 13 nucleotides align to TRBD2. The CDR3 contains 16 residues. Germline V gene sequence: CDR1 MDHEN, CDR2 SYDVKM. The chain's CDR3 is CASSTAGTSGNNEQSF. In DNA form, the CDR3 reads TGTGCCAGCAGTACCGCAGGGACTAGCGGGAACAATGAGCAGTCCTTC.

The gene calls are TRBV27 and TRBJ2-7, with D possibly TRBD2 on 6 matching bases. This CDR3 is built from 15 residues. V gave up 3 bases and J gave up 2 bases, with 14 bases separating them. Germline CDR1 reads MNHEY; CDR2 reads SMNVEV (reference sequence). DNA of the CDR3: TGTGCCAGCAGTTTTTCCCTAGCGCCCACCTACGAGCAGTACTTC. Its translation is CASSFSLAPTYEQYF.

The V call is TRBV6-1, the J call TRBJ2-7; either TRBD1 or TRBD2 may supply D (6 bases each). V lost 5 bases and J lost 2, with 19 bases in between. This CDR3 has 16 amino acids. The germline CDR1 and CDR2 sequences are MNHNS and SASEGT. This chain's CDR3 is CASSPQGRGDPYEQYF. The CDR3 nucleotides read TGTGCCAGCAGTCCACAGGGTAGGGGGGATCCCTACGAGCAGTACTTC.

This chain uses TRBV11-2 with TRBJ1-5, with TRBD1 matching 8 bases. The junction had 5 bases not matched to a gene; V was cut back by 5 bases and J by 5 bases. The CDR3 sequence is 14 residues long. The germline gives CDR1 SGHAT, CDR2 FQNNGV. CDR3 sequence: CASSRGQVHQPQHF. The CDR3 DNA follows: TGTGCCAGCAGCCGGGGACAGGTCCATCAGCCCCAGCATTTT.

This clonotype was picked up many times. The genes are TRBV12-3 or TRBV12-4 and TRBJ2-2, with a tentative D call TRBD2 (5 bases). CDR3 length: 16 amino acids. Trimming removed 2 bases at V and 3 bases at J, with 13 bases between. CDR3 sequence: CASSLTIGEYTGELFF. CDR3 DNA: TGTGCCAGCAGTTTAACGATCGGGGAATACACCGGGGAGCTGTTTTTT.

This clonotype appeared a few times. V usage is TRBV28 and J usage is TRBJ2-7; 9 bases fit TRBD2. The V and J ends lost 1 base and 2 bases, in that order; junction bases with no gene match: 3. Germline V gene data show CDR1 as MDHEN and CDR2 as SYDVKM. The CDR3 consists of 15 residues. The CDR3 DNA sequence: TGTGCCAGCAGTTTATCGTCTAGCGGGACCTACGAGCAGTACTTC. Amino acids: CASSLSSSGTYEQYF.

The V gene is TRBV2, the J gene TRBJ2-3; a possible D gene is TRBD2 (6 bases). This CDR3 is 14 amino acids long. CDR1 and CDR2 from the germline V gene are SNHLY and FYNNEI. V was trimmed by 6 bases and J by 4 bases, leaving 14 bases between them. Here the CDR3 DNA reads TGTGCCAGCAGGGCACCACTAGCTCCAGATACGCAGTATTTT. Amino acids: CASRAPLAPDTQYF.

The table lists this clonotype with a few counts. V usage is TRBV11-2 and J usage is TRBJ2-3; D perhaps matches TRBD1 (5 bases). The germline gives CDR1 SGHAT, CDR2 FQNNGV. Between the trimmed V and J ends, which lost 1 base and 4 bases, there was a span of 12 bases. The CDR3 has 15 residues. The CDR3 nucleotides read TGTGCCAGCAGCTTAGGCCCCTCAGGGCCAGATACGCAGTATTTT. Its protein product is CASSLGPSGPDTQYF. Supplemented by reference TRBV11-2 and TRBJ2-3, the full variable domain reads EAGVAQSPRYKIIEKRQSVAFWCNPISGHATLYWYQQILGQGPKLLIQFQNNGVVDDSQLPKDRFSAERLKGVDSTLKIQPAKLEDSAVYLCASSLGPSGPDTQYFGPGTRLTVL.

V and J are TRBV5-1 and TRBJ2-5; D assignment may be TRBD1 or TRBD2 (5 bases each). Germline CDR1 reads SGHRS; CDR2 reads YFSETQ. The CDR3 loop spans 14 amino acids. V was trimmed by 4 bases and J by 0 bases, leaving 10 bases between them. CDR3 in DNA: TGCGCCAGCAGCCAGGGACCTTACCAAGAGACCCAGTACTTC. Encoded protein: CASSQGPYQETQYF.

This clonotype appeared a few times. The CDR3: CASSFPKTGGAVGELFF. CDR3 in DNA: TGTGCCAGCAGCTTCCCGAAAACAGGGGGCGCGGTCGGGGAGCTGTTTTTT. The chain carries TRBV7-6 and TRBJ2-2; 9 bases agree with TRBD1. This CDR3 is built from 17 residues. Looked up from germline, CDR1 is SGHVS and CDR2 is FNYEAQ. J was trimmed by 7 bases and V by 3 bases; bases with no gene match: 12.

This chain uses TRBV20-1 with TRBJ1-2; D is unresolved. CDR1 and CDR2 from the germline V gene are DFQATT and SNEGSKA (reference sequence). Trimming removed 0 bases at V and 3 bases at J, with 8 bases between. The CDR3 covers 13 residues. CDR3 region: CSARERAYYGYTF. CDR3 DNA: TGCAGTGCTAGAGAGAGGGCCTACTATGGCTACACCTTC.